Each of the 15 T cell receptor beta chains below was sequenced from the same sample in a study of blood T cell repertoires in COVID-19. TCRdb keeps only in-frame clones here, not all; method: immunoSEQ multiplex PCR. In the table there are tens of thousands of clones, 75% to 85% of which are singletons. Sequenced material: peripheral blood. These receptors all stem from a woman aged 80 or over with acute or convalescent COVID-19.

This chain uses TRBV6-6 with TRBJ1-1; D unresolved. Trimming removed 6 bases from V and 1 base from J, with 9 bases in between. The CDR3 spans 13 residues. Per the germline V gene, CDR1 is MNHNY and CDR2 is SVGAGI (reference sequence). This CDR3 is CASSLDSNTEAFF. CDR3 nucleotides: TGTGCCAGCAGCCTAGATTCGAACACTGAAGCTTTCTTT.

The chain links TRBV19 to TRBJ2-1; D ambiguous. CDR1 LNHDA and CDR2 SQIVND come from the germline V gene (reference sequence). V gave up 3 bases and J gave up 3 bases, with 15 bases separating them. This CDR3 is 16 amino acids long. The CDR3 reads CASSISHQDFYNEQFF. DNA of the CDR3: TGTGCCAGTAGTATCTCGCACCAAGACTTCTACAATGAGCAGTTCTTC.

The CDR3 DNA sequence: TGTGCCAGCAGTGAAGTCCCTTATCTCGGGGGCTACACCTTC. This encodes CASSEVPYLGGYTF. The chain is built from TRBV2 and TRBJ1-2; D gene ambiguous. V was clipped by 1 base and J by 8 bases, with 14 bases between them. CDR3 length: 14 residues. Looked up from germline, CDR1 is SNHLY and CDR2 is FYNNEI. Drawing the rest from reference TRBV2 and TRBJ1-2, the complete variable domain is EPEVTQTPSHQVTQMGQEVILRCVPISNHLYFYWYRQILGQKVEFLVSFYNNEISEKSEIFDDQFSVERPDGSNFTLKIRSTKLEDSAMYFCASSEVPYLGGYTFGSGTRLTVV.

V and J are TRBV29-1 and TRBJ2-5; tentative D call: TRBD1 (5 bases). The V end lost 6 bases, the J end lost 2 bases, and 10 bases lay between the germline ends. The CDR3 consists of 12 residues. Germline V CDR1 and CDR2: SQVTM, ANQGSEA. The DNA of the CDR3 is TGCAGCGTAGGACAAATTCAAGAGACCCAGTACTTC. It translates to CSVGQIQETQYF.

DNA for the CDR3: TGTGCCAGCAGCTTAGGGGGACGAGGGGGCGGTGAAGCTTTCTTT. This translates into CASSLGGRGGGEAFF. V usage is TRBV11-3 and J usage is TRBJ1-1, with TRBD1 matching over 7 bases. CDR1 and CDR2 from the germline V gene are SGHNT and YENEEA. J gave up 7 bases and V 1 base, and 9 bases lay outside the gene matches. The CDR3 extends over 15 amino acids. Variable domain in full (rest from reference TRBV11-3 and TRBJ1-1): EAGVVQSPRYKIIEKKQPVAFWCNPISGHNTLYWYLQNLGQGPELLIRYENEEAVDDSQLPKDRFSAERLKGVDSTLKIQPAELGDSAVYLCASSLGGRGGGEAFFGQGTRLTVV.

The V call is TRBV6-1, the J call TRBJ2-1; 14 bases map to TRBD2. CDR1 MNHNS and CDR2 SASEGT come from the germline V gene. This CDR3 spans 17 amino acids. The junction had 8 bases not matched to a gene; V was cut back by 4 bases and J by 6 bases. For the CDR3, the DNA is TGTGCCAGCAGTGCTCCCGGGACTAGCGGGAGAATCAATGAGCAGTTCTTC. It yields the protein CASSAPGTSGRINEQFF.

The rearrangement links TRBV19 to TRBJ1-2, with 8 bases that match TRBD1. V lost 6 bases to trimming and J lost 4 bases; unmatched junction nucleotides: 13. The V gene's germline CDR1 is LNHDA and CDR2 SQIVND (reference sequence). This CDR3 spans 16 amino acids. In DNA form, the CDR3 reads TGTGCCAGTAGCCCCCCAACCCGGGACAGGTTCTATGGCTACACCTTC. Its protein product is CASSPPTRDRFYGYTF.

This rearrangement joins TRBV9 to TRBJ2-1, with D possibly TRBD1 on 6 matching bases. There are 13 residues in the CDR3. CDR1 is SGDLS, CDR2 YYNGEE, per germline. The ends were cut back, 2 bases at V and 5 bases at J, with 8 bases in the middle. CDR3 in DNA: TGTGCCAGCAGCGTCAGACAGGACAATGAGCAGTTCTTC. Its translation is CASSVRQDNEQFF. Supplemented by reference TRBV9 and TRBJ2-1, the full variable domain reads DSGVTQTPKHLITATGQRVTLRCSPRSGDLSVYWYQQSLDQGLQFLIQYYNGEERAKGNILERFSAQQFPDLHSELNLSSLELGDSALYFCASSVRQDNEQFFGPGTRLTVL.

This clone was seen more than once but under ten times. The V call is TRBV24-1, the J call TRBJ2-7; D is possibly TRBD2 (6 bases). The germline V gene encodes CDR1 KGHDR and CDR2 SFDVKD. The CDR3 totals 15 residues. Trimming took off 7 bases at V and 4 bases at J, with 19 bases between the two ends. CDR3 residues: CATSSTRDGGYEQYF. The CDR3 region has the DNA TGTGCCACCAGCTCAACCCGTGACGGGGGATACGAGCAGTACTTC.

The rearrangement links TRBV5-1 to TRBJ2-1; 8 nucleotides line up with TRBD2. There are 15 residues in the CDR3. Trimming removed 0 bases from V and 4 bases from J; junction bases left unmatched: 3. Germline-derived CDR1 and CDR2 are SGHRS and YFSETQ. The CDR3, as DNA: TGCGCCAGCAGCTTGGCCGGGGGGGAGTACAATGAGCAGTTCTTC. This codes for CASSLAGGEYNEQFF. Filled out from reference TRBV5-1 and TRBJ2-1, the complete variable domain reads KAGVTQTPRYLIKTRGQQVTLSCSPISGHRSVSWYQQTPGQGLQFLFEYFSETQRNKGNFPGRFSGRQFSNSRSEMNVSTLELGDSALYLCASSLAGGEYNEQFFGPGTRLTVL.

This clone has just a few counts. The gene calls are TRBV6-5 and TRBJ1-5; D is unresolved. Germline CDR1 reads MNHEY; CDR2 reads SVGAGI. This CDR3 spans 14 amino acids. V lost 2 bases, J lost 7 bases, and 12 bases lay in between. DNA of the CDR3: TGTGCCAGCAGTTACGGAGTTGGGTGGCAGCCCCAGCATTTT. Translation gives CASSYGVGWQPQHF.

The rearrangement links TRBV12-3 or TRBV12-4 to TRBJ1-3; D is uncertain. Trimming took off 6 bases at V and 0 bases at J, with 6 bases between the two ends. The length of the CDR3 is 13 residues. Here the CDR3 reads CASRRYSGNTIYF. The DNA for the CDR3 is TGTGCCAGCAGGAGGTACTCTGGAAACACCATATATTTT.

The rearrangement uses TRBV5-6 and TRBJ1-5; TRBD1 might be the D (5 bases). Germline V CDR1 and CDR2: SGHDT, YYEEEE. The V gene lost 1 base and the J gene lost 0 bases, with 11 bases spanning the gap. CDR3 length: 16 amino acids. The CDR3 DNA reads TGTGCCAGCAGCTTGTCCCAGGGACTTAGCAATCAGCCCCAGCATTTT. This gives the protein CASSLSQGLSNQPQHF.

The chain joins TRBV5-5 to TRBJ2-7; 13 nucleotides line up with TRBD2. J gave up 5 bases and V 6 bases, and 8 bases lay outside the gene matches. Germline CDR1 is SGHKS and CDR2 is YYEKEE (reference sequence). The CDR3 is 15 amino acids. The CDR3 reads CASKLAGGPIDEQYF. In nucleotides, the CDR3 is TGTGCCAGCAAACTAGCGGGAGGGCCAATTGACGAGCAGTACTTC.

The CDR3 protein is CAWSTPRGTFSYNEQFF. The CDR3, as DNA: TGTGCCTGGAGTACCCCCCGCGGGACGTTCTCCTACAATGAGCAGTTCTTC. V and J are TRBV30 and TRBJ2-1; TRBD2 is a possible D gene (6 bases). V lost 2 bases, J lost 0 bases, and 17 bases lay in between. The CDR3 is made up of 17 amino acids. Germline V CDR1 and CDR2: GTSNPN, SVGIG (reference sequence).